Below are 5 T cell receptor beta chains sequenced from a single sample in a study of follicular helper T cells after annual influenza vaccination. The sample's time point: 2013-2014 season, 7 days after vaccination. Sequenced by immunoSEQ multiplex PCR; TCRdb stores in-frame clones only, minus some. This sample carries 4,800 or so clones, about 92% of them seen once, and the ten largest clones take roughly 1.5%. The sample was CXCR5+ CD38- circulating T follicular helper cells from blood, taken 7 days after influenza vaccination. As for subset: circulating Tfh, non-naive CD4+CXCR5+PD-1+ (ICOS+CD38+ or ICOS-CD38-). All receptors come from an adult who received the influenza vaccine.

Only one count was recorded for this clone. CDR3 in DNA: TGCAGCGTTGAACTAGCGGGGGGTAGGGAGACCCAGTACTTC. This translates into CSVELAGGRETQYF. The chain couples TRBV29-1 to TRBJ2-5, with 11 bases identical to TRBD2. J lost 5 bases, V lost 2 bases, and 4 bases had no gene match. CDR1 is SQVTM and CDR2 is ANQGSEA in the germline V gene. This CDR3 spans 14 amino acids. Together with reference TRBV29-1 and TRBJ2-5, the CDR3 gives the full variable domain: SAVISQKPSRDICQRGTSLTIQCQVDSQVTMMFWYRQQPGQSLTLIATANQGSEATYESGFVIDKFPISRPNLTFSTLTVSNMSPEDSSIYLCSVELAGGRETQYFGPGTRLLVL.

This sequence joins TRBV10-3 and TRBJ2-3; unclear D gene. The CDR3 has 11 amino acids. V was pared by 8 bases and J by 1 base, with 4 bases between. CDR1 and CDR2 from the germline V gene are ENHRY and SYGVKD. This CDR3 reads CAIRGTDTQYF. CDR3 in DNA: TGTGCCATCCGGGGCACAGATACGCAGTATTTT.

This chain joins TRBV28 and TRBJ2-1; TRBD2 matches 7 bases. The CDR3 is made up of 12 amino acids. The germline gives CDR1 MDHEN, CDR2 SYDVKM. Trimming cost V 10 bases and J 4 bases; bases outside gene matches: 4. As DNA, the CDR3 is TGTGCCACCAGCGGGATTTACAATGAGCAGTTCTTC. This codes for CATSGIYNEQFF.

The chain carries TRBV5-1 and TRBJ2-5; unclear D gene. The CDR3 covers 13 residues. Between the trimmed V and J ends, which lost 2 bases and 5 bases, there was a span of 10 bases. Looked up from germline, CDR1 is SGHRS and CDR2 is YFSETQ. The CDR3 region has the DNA TGCGCCAGCAGCTTTAGACTCGGGGAGACCCAGTACTTC. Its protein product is CASSFRLGETQYF.

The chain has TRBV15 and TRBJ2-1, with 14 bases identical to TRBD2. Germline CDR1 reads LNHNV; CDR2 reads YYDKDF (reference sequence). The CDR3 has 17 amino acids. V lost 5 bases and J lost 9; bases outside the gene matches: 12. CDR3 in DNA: TGTGCCACCAGCGATCCGGGACTAGCGGGAGATAGGAGTGAGCAGTTCTTC. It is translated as CATSDPGLAGDRSEQFF.